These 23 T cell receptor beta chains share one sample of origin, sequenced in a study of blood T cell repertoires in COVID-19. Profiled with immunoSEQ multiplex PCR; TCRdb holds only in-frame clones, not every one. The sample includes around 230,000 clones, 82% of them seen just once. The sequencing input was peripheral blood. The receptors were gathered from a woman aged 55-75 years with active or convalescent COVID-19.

The CDR3 region has the DNA TGTGCCAGCAGTTACTCGGCGGGGAACACTGAAGCTTTCTTT. This translates into CASSYSAGNTEAFF. This chain uses TRBV6-6 with TRBJ1-1; no definite D call. Trimming removed 0 bases at V and 1 base at J, with 6 bases between. Germline-derived CDR1 and CDR2 are MNHNY and SVGAGI (reference sequence). CDR3 length equals 14 residues.

In DNA form, the CDR3 reads TGTGCCAGCAGCTCCCTGTGGTGGGGCAACTCTGGAAACACCATATATTTT. This codes for CASSSLWWGNSGNTIYF. This rearrangement joins TRBV5-5 to TRBJ1-3; D is perhaps TRBD1 (5 bases). The CDR3 has 17 residues. Trimming left V 3 bases short and J 0 bases short, with 16 bases between. From germline, CDR1 is SGHKS and CDR2 YYEKEE (reference sequence).

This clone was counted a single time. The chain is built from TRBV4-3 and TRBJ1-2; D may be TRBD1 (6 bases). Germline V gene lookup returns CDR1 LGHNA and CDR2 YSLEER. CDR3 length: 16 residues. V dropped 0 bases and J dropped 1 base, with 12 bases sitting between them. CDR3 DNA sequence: TGCGCCAGCAGCCAAGAACCAGGGGCGATTAACTATGGCTACACCTTC. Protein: CASSQEPGAINYGYTF.

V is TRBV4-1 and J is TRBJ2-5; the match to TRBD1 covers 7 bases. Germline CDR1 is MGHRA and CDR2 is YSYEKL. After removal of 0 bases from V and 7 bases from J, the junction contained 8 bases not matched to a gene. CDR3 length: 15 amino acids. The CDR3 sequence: CASSQDPTGLGTQYF. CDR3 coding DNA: TGCGCCAGCAGCCAAGACCCGACAGGGCTGGGGACCCAGTACTTC.

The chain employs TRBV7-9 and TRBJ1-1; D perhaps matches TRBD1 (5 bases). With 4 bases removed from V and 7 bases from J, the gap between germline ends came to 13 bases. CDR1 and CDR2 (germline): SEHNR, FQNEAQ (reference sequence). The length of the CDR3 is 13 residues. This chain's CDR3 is CASSSNPRGEAFF. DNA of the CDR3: TGTGCCAGCAGCTCCAACCCAAGGGGTGAAGCTTTCTTT. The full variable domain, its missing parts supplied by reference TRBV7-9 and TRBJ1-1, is DTGVSQNPRHKITKRGQNVTFRCDPISEHNRLYWYRQTLGQGPEFLTYFQNEAQLEKSRLLSDRFSAERPKGSFSTLEIQRTEQGDSAMYLCASSSNPRGEAFFGQGTRLTVV.

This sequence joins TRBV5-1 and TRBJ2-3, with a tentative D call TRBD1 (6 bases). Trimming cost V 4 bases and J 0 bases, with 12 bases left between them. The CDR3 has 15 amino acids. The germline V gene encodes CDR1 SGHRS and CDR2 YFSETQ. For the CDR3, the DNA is TGCGCCAGCAGCCCGAGACAGGAAAGCACAGATACGCAGTATTTT. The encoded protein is CASSPRQESTDTQYF.

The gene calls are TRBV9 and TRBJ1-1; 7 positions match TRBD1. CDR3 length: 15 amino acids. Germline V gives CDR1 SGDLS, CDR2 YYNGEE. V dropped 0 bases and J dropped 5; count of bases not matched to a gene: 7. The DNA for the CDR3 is TGTGCCAGCAGCGTAGGGGACAGACCGAAGACTGAAGCTTTCTTT. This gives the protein CASSVGDRPKTEAFF.

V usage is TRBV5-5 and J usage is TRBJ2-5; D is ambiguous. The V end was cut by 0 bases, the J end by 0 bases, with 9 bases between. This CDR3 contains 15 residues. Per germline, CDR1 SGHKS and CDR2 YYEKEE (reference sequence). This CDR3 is CASSLAIRDQETQYF. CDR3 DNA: TGTGCCAGCAGCTTGGCCATTAGAGACCAAGAGACCCAGTACTTC.

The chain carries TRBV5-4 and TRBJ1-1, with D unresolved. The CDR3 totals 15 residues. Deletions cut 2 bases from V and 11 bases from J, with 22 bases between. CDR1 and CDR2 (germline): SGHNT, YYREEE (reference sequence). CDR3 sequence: CASSFAHRPGEGAFF. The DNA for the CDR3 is TGTGCCAGCAGCTTTGCACACCGGCCGGGAGAAGGGGCTTTCTTT. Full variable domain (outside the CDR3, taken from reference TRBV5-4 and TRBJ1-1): ETGVTQSPTHLIKTRGQQVTLRCSSQSGHNTVSWYQQALGQGPQFIFQYYREEENGRGNFPPRFSGLQFPNYSSELNVNALELDDSALYLCASSFAHRPGEGAFFGQGTRLTVV.

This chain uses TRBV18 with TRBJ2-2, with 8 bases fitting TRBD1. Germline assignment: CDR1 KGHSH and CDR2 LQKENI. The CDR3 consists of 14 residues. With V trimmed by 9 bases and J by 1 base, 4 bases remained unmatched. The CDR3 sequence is CASRQGMNTGELFF. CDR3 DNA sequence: TGTGCCAGTCGACAGGGGATGAACACCGGGGAGCTGTTTTTT.

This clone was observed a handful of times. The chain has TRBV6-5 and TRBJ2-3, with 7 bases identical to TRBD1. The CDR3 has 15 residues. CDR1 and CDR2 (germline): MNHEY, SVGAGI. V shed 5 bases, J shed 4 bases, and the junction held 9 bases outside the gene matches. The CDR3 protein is CASSPSITGADTQYF. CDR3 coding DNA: TGTGCCAGCAGTCCTTCGATAACAGGGGCAGATACGCAGTATTTT.

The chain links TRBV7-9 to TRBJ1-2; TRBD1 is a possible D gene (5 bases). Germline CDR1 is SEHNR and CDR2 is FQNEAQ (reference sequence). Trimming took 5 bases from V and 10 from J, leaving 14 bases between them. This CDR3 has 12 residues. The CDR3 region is CASSRGGGIYTF. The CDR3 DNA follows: TGTGCCAGCAGCCGCGGCGGGGGGATCTACACCTTC.

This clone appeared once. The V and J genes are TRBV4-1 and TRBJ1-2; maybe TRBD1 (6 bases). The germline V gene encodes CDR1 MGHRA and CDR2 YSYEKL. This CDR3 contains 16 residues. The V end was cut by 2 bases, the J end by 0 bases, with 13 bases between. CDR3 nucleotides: TGCGCCAGCAGCCAACCGGACAGAAAACCTAACTATGGCTACACCTTC. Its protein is CASSQPDRKPNYGYTF.

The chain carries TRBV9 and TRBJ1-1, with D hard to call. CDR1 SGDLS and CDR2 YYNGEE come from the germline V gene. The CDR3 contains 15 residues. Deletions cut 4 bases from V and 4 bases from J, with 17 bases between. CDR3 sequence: CASSQSPEPVTEAFF. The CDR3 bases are TGTGCCAGCAGCCAATCGCCCGAACCGGTCACTGAAGCTTTCTTT.

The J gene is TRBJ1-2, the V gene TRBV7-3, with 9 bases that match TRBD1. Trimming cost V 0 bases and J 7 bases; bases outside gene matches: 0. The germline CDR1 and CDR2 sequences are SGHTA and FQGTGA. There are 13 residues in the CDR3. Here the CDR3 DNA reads TGTGCCAGCAGCTTAACACAGGGGGCTGGCTACACCTTC. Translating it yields CASSLTQGAGYTF.

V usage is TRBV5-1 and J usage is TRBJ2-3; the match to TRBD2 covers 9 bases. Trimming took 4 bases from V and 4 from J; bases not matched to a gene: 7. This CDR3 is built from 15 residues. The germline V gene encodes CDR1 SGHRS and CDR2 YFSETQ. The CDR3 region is CASSGSGGYADTQYF. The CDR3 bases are TGCGCCAGCAGCGGGAGCGGGGGGTACGCAGATACGCAGTATTTT.

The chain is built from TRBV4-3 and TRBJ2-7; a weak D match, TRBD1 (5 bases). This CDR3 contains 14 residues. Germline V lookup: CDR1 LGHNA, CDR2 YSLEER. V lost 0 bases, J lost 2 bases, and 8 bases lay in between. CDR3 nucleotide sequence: TGCGCCAGCAGCCAAGAGGACACTACCTACGAGCAGTACTTC. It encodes CASSQEDTTYEQYF.

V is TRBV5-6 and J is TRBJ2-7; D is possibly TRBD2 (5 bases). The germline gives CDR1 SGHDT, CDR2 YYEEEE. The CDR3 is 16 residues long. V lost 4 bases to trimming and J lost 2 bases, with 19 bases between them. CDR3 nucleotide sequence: TGTGCCAGCAGCCCGGCTGGGAGCTTCGCCCCCTACGAGCAGTACTTC. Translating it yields CASSPAGSFAPYEQYF. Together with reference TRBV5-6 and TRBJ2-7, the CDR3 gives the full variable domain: DAGVTQSPTHLIKTRGQQVTLRCSPKSGHDTVSWYQQALGQGPQFIFQYYEEEERQRGNFPDRFSGHQFPNYSSELNVNALLLGDSALYLCASSPAGSFAPYEQYFGPGTRLTVT.

The CDR3 DNA sequence: TGTGCCAGCGGAGGGACAGGGCCTTTTAGCAATCAGCCCCAGCATTTT. It is translated as CASGGTGPFSNQPQHF. The genes are TRBV21-1 and TRBJ1-5; no DNA check was done on the table's D call, TRBD1. TRBV21-1 is listed as a pseudogene. The CDR3 contains 16 residues.

The CDR3 region is CASSERTGGAGGGELFF. The CDR3 DNA is TGTGCCAGCAGTGAAAGGACAGGGGGCGCGGGAGGCGGGGAGCTGTTTTTT. The chain couples TRBV6-1 to TRBJ2-2, with 11 bases fitting TRBD1. This CDR3 is 17 amino acids long. J gave up 7 bases and V 2 bases, and 9 bases lay outside the gene matches. Germline CDR1 and CDR2: MNHNS and SASEGT.

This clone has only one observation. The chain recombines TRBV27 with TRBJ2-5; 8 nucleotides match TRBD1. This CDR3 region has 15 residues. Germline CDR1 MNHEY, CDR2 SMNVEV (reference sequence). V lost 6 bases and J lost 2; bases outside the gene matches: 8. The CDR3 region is CASSRQGRRQETQYF. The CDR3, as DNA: TGTGCCAGCAGCCGACAGGGGCGGCGGCAAGAGACCCAGTACTTC.

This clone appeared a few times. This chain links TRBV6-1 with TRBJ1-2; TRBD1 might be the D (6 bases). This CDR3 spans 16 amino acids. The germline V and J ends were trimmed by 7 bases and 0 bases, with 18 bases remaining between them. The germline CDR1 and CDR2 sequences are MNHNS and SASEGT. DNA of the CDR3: TGTGCCAGCATTGAGCGCAGGGGCCAACCTAACTATGGCTACACCTTC. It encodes CASIERRGQPNYGYTF.

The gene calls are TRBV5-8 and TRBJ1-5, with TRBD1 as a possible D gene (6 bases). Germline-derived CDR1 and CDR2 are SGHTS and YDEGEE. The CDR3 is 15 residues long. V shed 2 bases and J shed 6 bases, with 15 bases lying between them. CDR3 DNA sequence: TGTGCCAGCAGCTTTTCGGCCAGGGGTCGTCAGCCCCAGCATTTT. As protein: CASSFSARGRQPQHF.